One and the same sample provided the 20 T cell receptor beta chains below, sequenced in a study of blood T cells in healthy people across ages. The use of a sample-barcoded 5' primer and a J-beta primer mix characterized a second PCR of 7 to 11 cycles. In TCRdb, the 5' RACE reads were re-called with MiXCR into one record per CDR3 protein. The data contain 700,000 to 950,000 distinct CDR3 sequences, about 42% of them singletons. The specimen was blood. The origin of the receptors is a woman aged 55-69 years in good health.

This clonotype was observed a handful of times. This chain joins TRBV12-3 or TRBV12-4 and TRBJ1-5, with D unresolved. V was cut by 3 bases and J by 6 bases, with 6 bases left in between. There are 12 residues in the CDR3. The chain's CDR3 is CASSFKGQPQHF. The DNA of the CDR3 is TGTGCCAGCAGTTTTAAGGGTCAGCCCCAGCATTTT.

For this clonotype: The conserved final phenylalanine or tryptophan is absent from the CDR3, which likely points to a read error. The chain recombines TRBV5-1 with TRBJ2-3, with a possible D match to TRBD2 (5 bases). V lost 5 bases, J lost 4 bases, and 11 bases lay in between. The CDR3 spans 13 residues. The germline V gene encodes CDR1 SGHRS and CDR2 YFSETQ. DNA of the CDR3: TGCGCCAGCAGAACTAGTTCAGCAGATACGCAGTATTCT. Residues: CASRTSSADTQYS.

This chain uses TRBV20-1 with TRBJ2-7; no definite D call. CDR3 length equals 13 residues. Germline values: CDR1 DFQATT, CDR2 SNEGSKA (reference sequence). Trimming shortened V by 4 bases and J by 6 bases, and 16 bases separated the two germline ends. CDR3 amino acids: CSAIIRTGPEQYF. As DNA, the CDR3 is TGCAGTGCTATCATACGGACGGGTCCCGAGCAGTACTTC.

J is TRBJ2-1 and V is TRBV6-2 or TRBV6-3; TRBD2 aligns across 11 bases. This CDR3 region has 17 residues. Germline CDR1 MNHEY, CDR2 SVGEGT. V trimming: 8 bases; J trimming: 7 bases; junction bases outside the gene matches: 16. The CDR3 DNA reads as TGTGCCAGCGAATTAGGACAGGGACTAGCGGTCTTTAATGAGCAGTTCTTC. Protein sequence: CASELGQGLAVFNEQFF.

In DNA, the CDR3 is TGCAGTGCTAGCCTAGCAGGGGGCAACCGGGACTACGAGCAGTACTTC. Translation gives CSASLAGGNRDYEQYF. The V gene is TRBV20-1, the J gene TRBJ2-7; the match to TRBD1 covers 8 bases. This CDR3 is built from 16 residues. V shed 3 bases and J 3 bases; nucleotides not matched to a gene: 13. Germline CDR1 is DFQATT and CDR2 is SNEGSKA (reference sequence).

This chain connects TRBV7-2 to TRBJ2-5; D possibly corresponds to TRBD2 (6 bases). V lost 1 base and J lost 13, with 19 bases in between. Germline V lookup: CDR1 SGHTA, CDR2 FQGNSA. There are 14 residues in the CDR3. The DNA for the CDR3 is TGTGCCAGCAGCTTAGGGGGGGATTCGCCCGGGGTGTACTTC. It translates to CASSLGGDSPGVYF. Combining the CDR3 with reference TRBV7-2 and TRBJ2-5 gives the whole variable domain GAGVSQSPSNKVTEKGKDVELRCDPISGHTALYWYRQSLGQGLEFLIYFQGNSAPDKSGLPSDRFSAERTGGSVSTLTIQRTQQEDSAVYLCASSLGGDSPGVYFGPGTRLLVL.

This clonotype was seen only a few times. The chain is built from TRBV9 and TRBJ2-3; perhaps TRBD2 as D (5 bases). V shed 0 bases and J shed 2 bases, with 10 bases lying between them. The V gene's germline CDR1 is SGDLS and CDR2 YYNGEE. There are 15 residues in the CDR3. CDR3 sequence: CASSVGTGFTDTQYF. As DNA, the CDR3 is TGTGCCAGCAGCGTAGGAACGGGGTTCACAGATACGCAGTATTTT. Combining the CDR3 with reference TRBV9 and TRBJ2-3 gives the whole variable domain DSGVTQTPKHLITATGQRVTLRCSPRSGDLSVYWYQQSLDQGLQFLIQYYNGEERAKGNILERFSAQQFPDLHSELNLSSLELGDSALYFCASSVGTGFTDTQYFGPGTRLTVL.

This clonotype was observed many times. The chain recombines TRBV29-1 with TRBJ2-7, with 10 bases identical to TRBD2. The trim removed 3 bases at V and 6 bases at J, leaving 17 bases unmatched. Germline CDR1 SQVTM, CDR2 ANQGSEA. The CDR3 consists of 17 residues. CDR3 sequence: CSVDGKLSSGSRSEQYF. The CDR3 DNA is TGCAGCGTTGACGGAAAGTTGTCTAGCGGGAGCAGGTCCGAGCAGTACTTC.

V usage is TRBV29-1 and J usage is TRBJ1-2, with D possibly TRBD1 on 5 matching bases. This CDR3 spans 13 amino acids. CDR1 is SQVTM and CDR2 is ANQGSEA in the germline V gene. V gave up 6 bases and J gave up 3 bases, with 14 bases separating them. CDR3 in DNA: TGCAGCGTGGGGCTCCGCTCGGACTATGGCTACACCTTC. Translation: CSVGLRSDYGYTF.

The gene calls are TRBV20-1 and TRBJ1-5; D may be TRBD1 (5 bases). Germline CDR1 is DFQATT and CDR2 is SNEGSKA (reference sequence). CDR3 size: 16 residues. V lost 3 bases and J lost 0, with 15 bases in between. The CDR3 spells CSASLGVVYSNQPQHF. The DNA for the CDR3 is TGCAGTGCTAGTCTGGGGGTGGTATATAGCAATCAGCCCCAGCATTTT.

The chain's CDR3 is CASSLGLRTSVNYEQYF. CDR3 bases: TGTGCCAGCAGCTTAGGGCTCCGGACTAGCGTTAACTACGAGCAGTACTTC. The chain combines TRBV7-2 with TRBJ2-4, with 9 bases lining up with TRBD2. The J call may be mistaken, given a closer DNA end match to TRBJ2-7. The germline V gene has CDR1 SGHTA and CDR2 FQGNSA. This CDR3 contains 17 residues.

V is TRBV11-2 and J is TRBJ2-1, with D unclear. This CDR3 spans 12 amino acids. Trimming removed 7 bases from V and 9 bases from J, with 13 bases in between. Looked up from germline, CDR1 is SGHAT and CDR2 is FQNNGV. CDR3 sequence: CASNSRSGEQFF. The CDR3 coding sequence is TGTGCCAGCAACTCCAGGTCGGGTGAGCAGTTCTTC.

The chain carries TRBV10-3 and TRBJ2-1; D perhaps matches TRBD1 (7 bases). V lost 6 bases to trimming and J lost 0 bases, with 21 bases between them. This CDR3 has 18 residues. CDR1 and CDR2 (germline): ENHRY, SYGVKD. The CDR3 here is CAIRQTGLAEDSYNEQFF. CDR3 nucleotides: TGTGCCATCAGGCAGACAGGGTTAGCGGAAGACTCCTACAATGAGCAGTTCTTC.

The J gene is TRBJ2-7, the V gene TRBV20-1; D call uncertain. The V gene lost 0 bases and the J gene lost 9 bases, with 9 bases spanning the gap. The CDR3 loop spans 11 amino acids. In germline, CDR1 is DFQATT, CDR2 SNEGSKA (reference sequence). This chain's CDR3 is CSARDHHGQYF. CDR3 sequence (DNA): TGCAGTGCTAGAGATCACCACGGGCAGTACTTC.

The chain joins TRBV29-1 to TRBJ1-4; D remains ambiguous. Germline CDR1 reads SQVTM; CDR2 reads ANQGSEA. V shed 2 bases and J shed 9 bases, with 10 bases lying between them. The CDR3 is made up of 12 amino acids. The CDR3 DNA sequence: TGCAGCGTTGAAATGGGTAGCAAAAAACTGTTTTTT. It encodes CSVEMGSKKLFF.

The CDR3 here is CASKGRSAFF. The CDR3 DNA reads TGTGCCAGCAAGGGCAGGTCAGCTTTCTTT. The J gene is TRBJ1-1, the V gene TRBV2, with unresolved D. V lost 7 bases and J 10 bases, leaving 10 bases between the germline ends. CDR1 and CDR2 (germline): SNHLY, FYNNEI. The CDR3 contains 10 residues.

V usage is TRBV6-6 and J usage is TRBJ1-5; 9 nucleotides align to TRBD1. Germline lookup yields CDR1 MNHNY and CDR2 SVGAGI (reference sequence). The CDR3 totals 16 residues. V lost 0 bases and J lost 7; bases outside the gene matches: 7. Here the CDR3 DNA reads TGTGCCAGCAGTTACTCGGGGGGACAGGGTAGGCAGCCCCAGCATTTT. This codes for CASSYSGGQGRQPQHF.

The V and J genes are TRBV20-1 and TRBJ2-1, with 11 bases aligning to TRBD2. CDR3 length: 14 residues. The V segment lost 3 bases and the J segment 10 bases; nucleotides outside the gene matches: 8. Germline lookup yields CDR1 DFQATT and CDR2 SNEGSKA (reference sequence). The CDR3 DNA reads TGCAGTGCTAGCCTGCTAGCGGGAGGTGGGGAGCAGTTCTTC. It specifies CSASLLAGGGEQFF.

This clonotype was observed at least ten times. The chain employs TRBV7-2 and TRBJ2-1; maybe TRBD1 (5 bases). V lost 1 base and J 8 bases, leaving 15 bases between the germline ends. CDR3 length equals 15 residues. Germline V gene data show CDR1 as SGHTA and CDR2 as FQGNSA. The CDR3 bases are TGTGCCAGCAGCTTAGGTGGGCAGGGAACCCATGAGCAGTTCTTC. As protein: CASSLGGQGTHEQFF.

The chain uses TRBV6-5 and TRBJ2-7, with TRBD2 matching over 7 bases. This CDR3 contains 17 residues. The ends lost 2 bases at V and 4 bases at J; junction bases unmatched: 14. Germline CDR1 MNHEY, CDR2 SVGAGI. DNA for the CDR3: TGTGCCAGCAGTTACGCCACGCCAGCGGGGATGACATACGAGCAGTACTTC. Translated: CASSYATPAGMTYEQYF.